This T cell receptor (beta chain) was identified during a study of T-cell memory formation after mild COVID-19. This clonotype was picked up a small number of times. This CDR3 has 15 amino acids. Germline values: CDR1 SGHVS, CDR2 FNYEAQ. V lost 1 base, J lost 5 bases, and 7 bases stayed unmatched. TCRdb recomputed calls from the 5' RACE reads with MiXCR, one row per CDR3 protein. The sample lists 150,000 to 200,000 distinct CDR3 sequences; roughly 17% were seen once. The TCR was taken from an adult woman who had mild COVID-19 (a few samples of this study predate the infection). Cell type and time point are not known. This chain uses TRBV7-6 with TRBJ1-1; 7 bases agree with TRBD1. Source material: PBMCs or a T cell subset sorted from them (not recorded which). The CDR3 region has the DNA TGTGCCAGCAGCTTAGAGAGATCGACAGGGACTGAAGCTTTCTTT. Encoded protein: CASSLERSTGTEAFF.